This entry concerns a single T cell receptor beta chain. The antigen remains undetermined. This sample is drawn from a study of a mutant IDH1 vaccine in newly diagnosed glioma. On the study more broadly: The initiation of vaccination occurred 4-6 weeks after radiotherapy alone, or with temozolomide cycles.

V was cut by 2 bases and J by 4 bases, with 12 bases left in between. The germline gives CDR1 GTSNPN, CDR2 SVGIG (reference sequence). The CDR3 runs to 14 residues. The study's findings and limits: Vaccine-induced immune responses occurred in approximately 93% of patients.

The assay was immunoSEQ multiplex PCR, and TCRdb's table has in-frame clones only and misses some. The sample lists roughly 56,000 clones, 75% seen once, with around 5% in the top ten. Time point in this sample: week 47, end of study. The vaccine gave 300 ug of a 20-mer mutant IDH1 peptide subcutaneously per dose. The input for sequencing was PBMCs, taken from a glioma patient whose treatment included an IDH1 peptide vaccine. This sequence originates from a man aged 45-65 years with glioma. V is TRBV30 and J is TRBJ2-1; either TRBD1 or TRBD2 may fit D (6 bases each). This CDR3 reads CAWSRGTSYNEQFF. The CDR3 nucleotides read TGTGCCTGGAGTCGGGGGACATCATACAATGAGCAGTTCTTC.